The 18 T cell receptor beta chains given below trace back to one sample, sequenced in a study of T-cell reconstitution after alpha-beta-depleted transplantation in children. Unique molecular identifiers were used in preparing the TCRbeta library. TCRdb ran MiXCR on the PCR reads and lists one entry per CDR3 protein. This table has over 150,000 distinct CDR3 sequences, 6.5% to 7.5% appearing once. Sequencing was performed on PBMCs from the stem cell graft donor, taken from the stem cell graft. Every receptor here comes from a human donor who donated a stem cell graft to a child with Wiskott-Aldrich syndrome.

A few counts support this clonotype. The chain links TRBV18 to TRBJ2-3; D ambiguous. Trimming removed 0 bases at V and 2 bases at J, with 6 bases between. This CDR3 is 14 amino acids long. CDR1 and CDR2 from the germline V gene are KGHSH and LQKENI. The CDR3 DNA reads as TGTGCCAGCTCACCACCTCCGGTCACAGATACGCAGTATTTT. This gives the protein CASSPPPVTDTQYF.

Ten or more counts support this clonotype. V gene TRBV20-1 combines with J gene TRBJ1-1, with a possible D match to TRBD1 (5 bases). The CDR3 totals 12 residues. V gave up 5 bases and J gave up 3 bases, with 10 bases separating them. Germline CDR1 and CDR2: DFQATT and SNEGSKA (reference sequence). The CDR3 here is CSAWTSDTEAFF. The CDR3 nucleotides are TGCAGTGCTTGGACATCCGACACTGAAGCTTTCTTT.

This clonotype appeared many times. The CDR3 loop is CAWSGPSHTQYF. Here the CDR3 DNA reads TGTGCCTGGAGTGGCCCCAGTCATACGCAGTATTTT. The chain joins TRBV30 to TRBJ2-3, with D unresolved. The V end was cut by 1 base, the J end by 7 bases, with 9 bases between. The V gene's germline CDR1 is GTSNPN and CDR2 SVGIG (reference sequence). The CDR3 has 12 residues.

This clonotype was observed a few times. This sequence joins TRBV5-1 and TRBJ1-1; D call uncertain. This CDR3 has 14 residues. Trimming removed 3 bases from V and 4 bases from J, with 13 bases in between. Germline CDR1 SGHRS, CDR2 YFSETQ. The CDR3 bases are TGCGCCAGCAGCTCCGAGGGCCTCGGCACTGAAGCTTTCTTT. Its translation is CASSSEGLGTEAFF.

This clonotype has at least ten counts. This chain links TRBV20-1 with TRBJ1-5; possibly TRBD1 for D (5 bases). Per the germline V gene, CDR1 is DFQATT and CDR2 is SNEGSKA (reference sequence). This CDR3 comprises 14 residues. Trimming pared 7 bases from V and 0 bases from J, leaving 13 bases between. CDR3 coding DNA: TGCAGTGGCAACCGGGACGGTAGCAATCAGCCCCAGCATTTT. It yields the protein CSGNRDGSNQPQHF.

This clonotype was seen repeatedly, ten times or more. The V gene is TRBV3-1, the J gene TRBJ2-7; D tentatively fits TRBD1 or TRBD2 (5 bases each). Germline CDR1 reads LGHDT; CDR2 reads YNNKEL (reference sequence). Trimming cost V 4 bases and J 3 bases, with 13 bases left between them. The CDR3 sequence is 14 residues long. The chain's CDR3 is CASSLEGRIYEQYF. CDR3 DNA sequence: TGTGCCAGCAGCCTCGAGGGACGCATCTACGAGCAGTACTTC.

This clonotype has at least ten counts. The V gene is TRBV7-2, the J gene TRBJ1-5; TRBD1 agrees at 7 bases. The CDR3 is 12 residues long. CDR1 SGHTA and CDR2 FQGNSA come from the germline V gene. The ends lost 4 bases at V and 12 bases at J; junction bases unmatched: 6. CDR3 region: CASSSAQGNQHF. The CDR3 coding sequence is TGTGCCAGCAGCTCAGCACAGGGGAACCAGCATTTT.

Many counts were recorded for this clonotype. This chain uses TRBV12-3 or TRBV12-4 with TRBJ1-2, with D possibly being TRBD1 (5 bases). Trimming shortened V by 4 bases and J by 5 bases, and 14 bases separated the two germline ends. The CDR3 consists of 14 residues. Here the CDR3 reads CASSSRGSTYGYTF. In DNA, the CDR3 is TGTGCCAGCAGTTCTCGGGGCAGTACTTATGGCTACACCTTC.

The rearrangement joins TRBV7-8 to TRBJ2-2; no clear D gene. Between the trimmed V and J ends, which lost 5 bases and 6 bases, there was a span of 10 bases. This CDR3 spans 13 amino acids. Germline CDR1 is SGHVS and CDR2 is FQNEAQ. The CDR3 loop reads CASSPWGAGELFF. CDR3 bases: TGTGCCAGCAGCCCTTGGGGTGCCGGGGAGCTGTTTTTT.

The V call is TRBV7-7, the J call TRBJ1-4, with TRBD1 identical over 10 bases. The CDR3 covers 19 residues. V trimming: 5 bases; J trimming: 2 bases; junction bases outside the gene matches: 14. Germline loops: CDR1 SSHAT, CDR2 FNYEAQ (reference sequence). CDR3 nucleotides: TGTGCCAGCAGCCTCCAAGACCGACAGGGGGCGCAGACTAATGAAAAACTGTTTTTT. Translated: CASSLQDRQGAQTNEKLFF. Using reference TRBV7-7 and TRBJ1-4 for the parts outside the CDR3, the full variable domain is GAGVSQSPRYKVTKRGQDVTLRCDPISSHATLYWYQQALGQGPEFLTYFNYEAQPDKSGLPSDRFSAERPEGSISTLTIQRTEQRDSAMYRCASSLQDRQGAQTNEKLFFGSGTQLSVL.

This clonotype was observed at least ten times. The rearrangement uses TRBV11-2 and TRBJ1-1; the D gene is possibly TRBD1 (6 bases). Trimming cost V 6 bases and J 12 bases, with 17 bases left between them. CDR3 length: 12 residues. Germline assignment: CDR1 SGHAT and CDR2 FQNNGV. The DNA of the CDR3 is TGTGCCAGCAGGTCGACGGGGGGCTACACTTTCTTT. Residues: CASRSTGGYTFF.

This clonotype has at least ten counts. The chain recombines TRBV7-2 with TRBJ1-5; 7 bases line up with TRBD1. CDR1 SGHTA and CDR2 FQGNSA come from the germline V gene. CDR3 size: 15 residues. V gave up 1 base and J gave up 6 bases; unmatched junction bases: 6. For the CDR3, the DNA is TGTGCCAGCAGCTTAGTGATAGGGGGCGGTCAGCCCCAGCATTTT. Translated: CASSLVIGGGQPQHF.

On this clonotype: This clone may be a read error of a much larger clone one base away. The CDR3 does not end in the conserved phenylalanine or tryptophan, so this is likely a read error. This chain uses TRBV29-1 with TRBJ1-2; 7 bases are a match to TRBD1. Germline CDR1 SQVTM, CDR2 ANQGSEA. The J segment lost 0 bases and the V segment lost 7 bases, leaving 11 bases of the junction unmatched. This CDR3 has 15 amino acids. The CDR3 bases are TGCAGCGCTGGGACGGGACAGATCACTAACTATGGCTACACCCTC. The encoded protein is CSAGTGQITNYGYTL.

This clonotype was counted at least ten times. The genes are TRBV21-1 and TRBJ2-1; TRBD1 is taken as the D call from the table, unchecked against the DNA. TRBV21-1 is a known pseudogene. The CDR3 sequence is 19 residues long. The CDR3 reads CASSKVGGQLKGYYNEQFF. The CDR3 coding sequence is TGTGCCAGCAGCAAAGTTGGGGGACAGTTAAAGGGTTACTACAATGAGCAGTTCTTC.

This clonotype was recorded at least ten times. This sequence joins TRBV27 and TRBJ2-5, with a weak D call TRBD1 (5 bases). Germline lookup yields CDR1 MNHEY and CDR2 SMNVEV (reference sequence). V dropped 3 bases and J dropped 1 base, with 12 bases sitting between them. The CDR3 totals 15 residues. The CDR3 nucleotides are TGTGCCAGCAGTTTGTTTTCAGGGCCCCAAGAGACCCAGTACTTC. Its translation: CASSLFSGPQETQYF.

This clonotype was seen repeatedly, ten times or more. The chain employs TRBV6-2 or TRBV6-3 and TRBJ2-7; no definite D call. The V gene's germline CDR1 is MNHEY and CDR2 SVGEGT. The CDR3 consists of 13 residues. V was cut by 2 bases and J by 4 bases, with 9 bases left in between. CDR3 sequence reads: CASSYLPLYEQYF. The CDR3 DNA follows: TGTGCCAGCAGTTACCTCCCGCTGTACGAGCAGTACTTC.

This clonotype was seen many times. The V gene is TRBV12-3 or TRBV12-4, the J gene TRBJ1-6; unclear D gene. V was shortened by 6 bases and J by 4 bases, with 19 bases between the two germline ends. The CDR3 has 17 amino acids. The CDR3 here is CASRPRGAKLYNSPLHF. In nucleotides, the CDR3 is TGTGCCAGCAGACCCAGAGGAGCGAAGCTTTATAATTCACCCCTCCACTTT.

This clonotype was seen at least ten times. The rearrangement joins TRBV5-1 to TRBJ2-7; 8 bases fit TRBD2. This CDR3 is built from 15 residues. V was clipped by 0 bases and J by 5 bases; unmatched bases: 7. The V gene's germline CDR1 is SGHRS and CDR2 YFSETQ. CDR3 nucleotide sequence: TGCGCCAGCAGCTTGGAACTAGCGGCCTTCCACGAGCAGTACTTC. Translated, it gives CASSLELAAFHEQYF.